These 10 T cell receptor beta chains share one sample of origin, sequenced in a study of blood T cell repertoires in COVID-19. The protocol was immunoSEQ multiplex PCR, while the TCRdb copy is restricted to in-frame clones and leaves out a portion. Of about 330,000 clones in the sample, around 90% are singletons; the top ten hold under 6%. Sequencing was performed on PBMCs or T cells enriched from blood (not recorded which). These receptors all come from a man aged 25 to 40 who had recovered from COVID-19.

J is TRBJ2-7 and V is TRBV10-1, with 7 bases matching TRBD1. The length of the CDR3 is 13 residues. CDR1 and CDR2 from the germline V gene are WNHNN and SYGVQD (reference sequence). Trimming cost V 5 bases and J 2 bases; bases outside gene matches: 3. In nucleotides, the CDR3 is TGCGCCAGCAGTAAAGGACAGGCCTACGAGCAGTACTTC. It translates to CASSKGQAYEQYF.

The gene calls are TRBV25-1 and TRBJ1-6, with D maybe TRBD1 (6 bases). Trimming took off 7 bases at V and 7 bases at J, with 14 bases between the two ends. Germline CDR1 MGHDK, CDR2 SYGVNS. The CDR3 covers 14 residues. The CDR3 DNA sequence: TGTGCCAGCACAAACACAGGGCTGAATTCACCCCTCCACTTT. Its protein product is CASTNTGLNSPLHF.

The chain uses TRBV7-8 and TRBJ2-3; D not certain. The CDR3 spans 14 residues. Trimming stripped 4 bases from V and 1 base from J, with 9 bases between. The germline CDR1 and CDR2 sequences are SGHVS and FQNEAQ. CDR3 in amino acids: CASSSIIGTDTQYF. CDR3 sequence (DNA): TGTGCCAGCAGCTCCATTATAGGCACAGATACGCAGTATTTT.

This chain uses TRBV7-2 with TRBJ1-6; D gene uncertain. Between the trimmed V and J ends, which lost 2 bases and 5 bases, there was a span of 10 bases. Germline V lookup: CDR1 SGHTA, CDR2 FQGNSA. The CDR3 contains 15 residues. CDR3 loop: CASSLISQNNSPLHF. CDR3 nucleotides: TGTGCCAGCAGCTTAATTTCACAGAATAATTCACCCCTCCACTTT.

CDR3 region: CASSLTAGARSEQYF. For the CDR3, the DNA is TGTGCCAGCAGCTTAACGGCGGGGGCACGGTCCGAGCAGTACTTC. This chain links TRBV7-3 with TRBJ2-7, with D possibly matching TRBD2 (7 bases). This CDR3 has 15 residues. The V and J ends lost 0 bases and 6 bases respectively, with 15 bases between them. From germline, CDR1 is SGHTA and CDR2 FQGTGA.

The rearrangement links TRBV23-1 to TRBJ1-1; TRBD1 aligns across 8 bases. TRBV23-1 has ORF status, its function being uncertain. There are 14 residues in the CDR3. V trimming: 3 bases; J trimming: 4 bases; junction bases outside the gene matches: 4. CDR3 DNA: TGCGCCAGCAGTCAGCCTACAGGGGGCACTGAAGCTTTCTTT. Translation: CASSQPTGGTEAFF.

This clone was found once. The rearrangement uses TRBV28 and TRBJ1-2; TRBD1 matches at 11 bases. The CDR3 is made up of 16 amino acids. CDR1 is MDHEN and CDR2 is SYDVKM in the germline V gene. Trimming removed 3 bases from V and 6 bases from J; junction bases left unmatched: 9. The DNA of the CDR3 is TGTGCCAGCAGTTTCAGGGGACAGGGGGTTTTCGATGGCTACACCTTC. This translates into CASSFRGQGVFDGYTF.

The chain uses TRBV4-1 and TRBJ2-3, with 9 bases that match TRBD1. CDR1 is MGHRA, CDR2 YSYEKL, per germline. This CDR3 is built from 18 residues. J gave up 5 bases and V 1 base, and 13 bases lay outside the gene matches. The CDR3 DNA sequence: TGCGCCAGCAGCCAAGGGGCAAGTAGGGGACAGGGTTTAGATACGCAGTATTTT. Translating gives CASSQGASRGQGLDTQYF.

V is TRBV6-1 and J is TRBJ2-5; D might be TRBD1 (5 bases). Between the trimmed V and J ends, which lost 2 bases and 4 bases, there was a span of 14 bases. The CDR3 consists of 15 residues. CDR1 is MNHNS, CDR2 SASEGT, per germline. The CDR3 DNA reads TGTGCCAGCAGTGAATTCCCCCAGGGAAGAGAGACCCAGTACTTC. Protein sequence: CASSEFPQGRETQYF.

This chain links TRBV5-5 with TRBJ2-3; a possible D gene is TRBD1 (5 bases). The germline V gene encodes CDR1 SGHKS and CDR2 YYEKEE (reference sequence). Trimming removed 2 bases from V and 2 bases from J, with 12 bases in between. CDR3 length: 15 amino acids. CDR3 region: CASSLGALTTDTQYF. CDR3 sequence (DNA): TGTGCCAGCAGCTTAGGGGCCTTAACCACAGATACGCAGTATTTT.